This T cell receptor beta chain was captured by sequencing in a study of T cells in Graves' hyperthyroidism and ophthalmopathy. General study findings and limits: Ophthalmopathy stood apart from stable hyperthyroidism in a 13 V-J model.

Ophthalmopathy patients had moderate-to-severe active disease, CAS ≥3, NOSPECS ≥4, and disease duration under 3 months. This clonotype was detected many times. Its antigen is unidentified. This CDR3 is built from 15 residues. Per the germline V gene, CDR1 is DFQATT and CDR2 is SNEGSKA (reference sequence). V lost 0 bases and J 6 bases, leaving 18 bases between the germline ends. RNA transcripts were the template for amplifying TCR beta CDR3 regions. HTBI primers drove first-round RT-PCR of the TCR CDR3. TCRdb re-called the multiplex PCR reads through MiXCR, storing one row per CDR3 protein. Of around 600,000 distinct CDR3 sequences listed, more than 12% are singletons.

The receptor's source is a woman aged 50 to 60 with Graves' ophthalmopathy. This chain connects TRBV20-1 to TRBJ2-7; perhaps TRBD2 as D (5 bases). Material: blood. The CDR3 coding sequence is TGCAGTGCTAGAGATCTAGAGAGGGTCATCGGCGAGCAGTACTTC. Amino acids: CSARDLERVIGEQYF.